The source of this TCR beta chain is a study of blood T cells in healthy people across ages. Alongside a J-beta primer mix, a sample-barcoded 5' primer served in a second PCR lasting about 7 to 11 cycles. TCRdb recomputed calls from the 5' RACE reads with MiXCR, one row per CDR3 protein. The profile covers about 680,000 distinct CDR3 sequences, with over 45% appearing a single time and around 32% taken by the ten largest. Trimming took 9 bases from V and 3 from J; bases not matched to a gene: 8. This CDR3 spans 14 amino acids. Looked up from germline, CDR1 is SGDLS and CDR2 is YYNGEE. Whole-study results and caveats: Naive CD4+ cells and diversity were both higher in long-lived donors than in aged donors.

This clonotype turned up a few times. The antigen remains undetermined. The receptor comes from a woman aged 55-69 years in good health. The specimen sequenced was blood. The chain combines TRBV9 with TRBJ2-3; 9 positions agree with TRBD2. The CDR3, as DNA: TGTGCCACTTCAGCGGGAGGCCATACAGATACGCAGTATTTT. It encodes CATSAGGHTDTQYF.